The 18 T cell receptor beta chains given below trace back to one sample, sequenced in a study of OX40 agonist ivuxolimab in advanced cancers. Sequencing was performed with immunoSEQ multiplex PCR; in TCRdb, only in-frame clones are kept and a portion is missing. The sample includes some 73,000 clones, around 88% of them seen just once. The specimen comprised CD4+ or CD8+ T cells sorted from blood, sampled in a trial of the OX40 agonist ivuxolimab. The receptors come from an adult with an advanced solid tumor such as melanoma, head and neck, liver or kidney cancer.

The chain employs TRBV2 and TRBJ2-7; the D gene is possibly TRBD2 (6 bases). Germline V gene lookup returns CDR1 SNHLY and CDR2 FYNNEI. Trimming removed 4 bases at V and 2 bases at J, with 12 bases between. This CDR3 is 14 amino acids long. DNA of the CDR3: TGTGCCAGCAGTGGCTCGGGACTTGCCTACGAGCAGTACTTC. Protein product: CASSGSGLAYEQYF.

This chain joins TRBV9 and TRBJ1-3; D may be TRBD1 (5 bases). The CDR3 runs 15 residues. V lost 0 bases to trimming and J lost 3 bases, with 10 bases between them. Germline CDR1 SGDLS, CDR2 YYNGEE. The CDR3 bases are TGTGCCAGCAGCGTAGTCGGGGGGTTTGGAAACACCATATATTTT. Protein sequence: CASSVVGGFGNTIYF.

The J gene is TRBJ2-7, the V gene TRBV4-2; no definite D call. V shed 0 bases and J shed 0 bases, with 18 bases lying between them. The CDR3 totals 18 residues. Germline lookup yields CDR1 LGHNA and CDR2 YNFKEQ. CDR3 DNA sequence: TGTGCCAGCAGCCAAGATTGGGTCATACAGACCCCCTCCTACGAGCAGTACTTC. Its translation is CASSQDWVIQTPSYEQYF.

V is TRBV13 and J is TRBJ2-7, with 9 bases identical to TRBD1. After removal of 3 bases from V and 1 base from J, the junction contained 4 bases not matched to a gene. In germline, CDR1 is PRHDT, CDR2 FYEKMQ (reference sequence). The CDR3 contains 15 residues. CDR3 sequence: CASSFQGQGSYEQYF. The DNA of the CDR3 is TGTGCCAGCAGCTTTCAGGGACAGGGATCCTACGAGCAGTACTTC.

The CDR3 spells CASSPDRSSYNEQFF. In DNA, the CDR3 is TGTGCCAGCTCACCAGATAGGAGCTCCTACAATGAGCAGTTCTTC. V gene TRBV18 combines with J gene TRBJ2-1; D is undetermined. The CDR3 loop spans 15 amino acids. The V and J ends lost 2 bases and 0 bases respectively, with 8 bases between them. Germline CDR1 is KGHSH and CDR2 is LQKENI. The full variable domain, completed using reference TRBV18 and TRBJ2-1, is NAGVMQNPRHLVRRRGQEARLRCSPMKGHSHVYWYRQLPEEGLKFMVYLQKENIIDESGMPKERFSAEFPKEGPSILRIQQVVRGDSAAYFCASSPDRSSYNEQFFGPGTRLTVL.

J is TRBJ1-2 and V is TRBV18; D remains ambiguous. Trimming pared 5 bases from V and 2 bases from J, leaving 9 bases between. Germline lookup yields CDR1 KGHSH and CDR2 LQKENI. This CDR3 comprises 13 residues. The CDR3 DNA is TGTGCCAGCTCAAAAGATAGGAACTATGGCTACACCTTC. Translating it yields CASSKDRNYGYTF.

In the case of this clone: One end of the junction does not line up with germline, which may come from a read error. This sequence joins TRBV7-7 and TRBJ2-2; the D gene is possibly TRBD2 (6 bases). Germline lookup yields CDR1 SSHAT and CDR2 FNYEAQ (reference sequence). The CDR3 is 16 amino acids. Here the CDR3 DNA reads TGTGCTAGCAGCTTAGCGGCGGGGAAATTCACCGGGGAGCTGTTTTTT. Translated: CASSLAAGKFTGELFF. Supplemented by reference TRBV7-7 and TRBJ2-2, the full variable domain reads GAGVSQSPRYKVTKRGQDVTLRCDPISSHATLYWYQQALGQGPEFLTYFNYEAQPDKSGLPSDRFSAERPEGSISTLTIQRTEQRDSAMYRCASSLAAGKFTGELFFGEGSRLTVL.

The gene calls are TRBV7-2 and TRBJ2-6; 8 positions agree with TRBD1. The CDR3 totals 17 residues. Per the germline V gene, CDR1 is SGHTA and CDR2 is FQGNSA. The junction had 5 bases not matched to a gene; V was cut back by 2 bases and J by 2 bases. The CDR3 protein is CASSLRATGAGANVLTF. CDR3 in DNA: TGTGCCAGCAGCTTAAGGGCGACAGGGGCTGGGGCCAACGTCCTGACTTTC.

This chain links TRBV6-1 with TRBJ1-4; TRBD1 matches 8 bases. Losses at the gene ends were 2 bases for V and 1 base for J; bases not matched to a gene: 0. CDR1 is MNHNS and CDR2 is SASEGT in the germline V gene. This CDR3 has 15 amino acids. The CDR3 DNA reads TGTGCCAGCAGTGAAACAGGGGGAACTAATGAAAAACTGTTTTTT. It translates to CASSETGGTNEKLFF.

This chain connects TRBV6-5 to TRBJ1-1, with D possibly matching TRBD1 (5 bases). Germline-derived CDR1 and CDR2 are MNHEY and SVGAGI. Trimming removed 4 bases from V and 4 bases from J, with 16 bases in between. The CDR3 runs to 15 residues. CDR3 DNA sequence: TGTGCCAGCAGTTTATCTTCGCCGGGGGGCACTGAAGCTTTCTTT. Residues: CASSLSSPGGTEAFF.

The chain is built from TRBV11-3 and TRBJ2-1; 13 bases match TRBD2. The CDR3 is made up of 14 amino acids. Per the germline V gene, CDR1 is SGHNT and CDR2 is YENEEA. Unmatched junction bases numbered 2, after V lost 5 bases and J lost 7 bases. This CDR3 is CASSRGLAGNEQFF. The CDR3 DNA follows: TGTGCCAGCAGCCGGGGACTAGCGGGGAATGAGCAGTTCTTC. The whole variable domain, remainder taken from reference TRBV11-3 and TRBJ2-1, is EAGVVQSPRYKIIEKKQPVAFWCNPISGHNTLYWYLQNLGQGPELLIRYENEEAVDDSQLPKDRFSAERLKGVDSTLKIQPAELGDSAVYLCASSRGLAGNEQFFGPGTRLTVL.

The chain recombines TRBV5-1 with TRBJ2-1; 8 bases line up with TRBD2. The CDR3 is 16 amino acids. Germline CDR1 reads SGHRS; CDR2 reads YFSETQ. J gave up 4 bases and V 4 bases, and 10 bases lay outside the gene matches. The CDR3: CASSPGGERVYNEQFF. In nucleotides, the CDR3 is TGCGCCAGCAGCCCCGGGGGGGAAAGGGTTTACAATGAGCAGTTCTTC.

The gene calls are TRBV5-6 and TRBJ2-5, with D unclear. The germline V gene has CDR1 SGHDT and CDR2 YYEEEE. The CDR3 spans 13 residues. V was trimmed by 1 base and J by 3 bases, leaving 7 bases between them. The CDR3 reads CASSLPAKETQYF. In nucleotides, the CDR3 is TGTGCCAGCAGCTTGCCGGCTAAAGAGACCCAGTACTTC.

The chain combines TRBV5-4 with TRBJ2-2, with D possibly TRBD1 on 5 matching bases. This CDR3 region has 16 residues. Germline V gives CDR1 SGHNT, CDR2 YYREEE (reference sequence). Between the trimmed V and J ends, which lost 4 bases and 6 bases, there was a span of 19 bases. The CDR3 loop reads CASSQDWAGSAGELFF. The CDR3 DNA reads TGTGCCAGCAGCCAAGATTGGGCAGGGTCAGCCGGGGAGCTGTTTTTT.

The chain combines TRBV2 with TRBJ2-1; tentatively, D is TRBD1 (6 bases). With 1 base removed from V and 6 bases from J, the gap between germline ends came to 7 bases. Per the germline V gene, CDR1 is SNHLY and CDR2 is FYNNEI. This CDR3 is 13 amino acids long. The CDR3 protein is CASSEDRVNEQFF. CDR3 sequence (DNA): TGTGCCAGCAGTGAAGACAGGGTCAATGAGCAGTTCTTC.

The chain couples TRBV5-4 to TRBJ1-3; D gene unclear. The CDR3 sequence is 16 residues long. Per germline, CDR1 SGHNT and CDR2 YYREEE (reference sequence). V was clipped by 0 bases and J by 4 bases, with 14 bases between them. This CDR3 is CASSLDSTVTGNTIYF. CDR3 coding DNA: TGTGCCAGCAGCTTGGATTCTACGGTGACGGGAAACACCATATATTTT. The full variable domain, its missing parts supplied by reference TRBV5-4 and TRBJ1-3, is ETGVTQSPTHLIKTRGQQVTLRCSSQSGHNTVSWYQQALGQGPQFIFQYYREEENGRGNFPPRFSGLQFPNYSSELNVNALELDDSALYLCASSLDSTVTGNTIYFGEGSWLTVV.

The chain couples TRBV6-5 to TRBJ1-5; no clear D. This CDR3 is built from 14 residues. V was trimmed by 3 bases and J by 4 bases, leaving 10 bases between them. CDR1 is MNHEY, CDR2 SVGAGI, per germline. DNA for the CDR3: TGTGCCAGCAGTTATTCGTACGGGAATCAGCCCCAGCATTTT. It is translated as CASSYSYGNQPQHF.

The chain couples TRBV2 to TRBJ1-1, with 9 bases matching TRBD1. Germline V lookup: CDR1 SNHLY, CDR2 FYNNEI. This CDR3 has 14 amino acids. V lost 6 bases, J lost 5 bases, and 7 bases stayed unmatched. The CDR3 sequence: CASRQRTGVTEAFF. The CDR3 DNA sequence: TGTGCCAGCAGACAGCGGACAGGGGTGACTGAAGCTTTCTTT.